This TCR beta chain was obtained from a study of blood T cells in healthy people across ages. This clonotype was detected only once. With a J-beta primer mix and a sample-barcoded 5' primer, a second PCR ran 7 to 11 cycles. Via MiXCR, TCRdb re-called the 5' RACE reads, giving one row per CDR3 protein. The repertoire consists of 800,000 or so distinct CDR3 sequences, with 25% occurring once and the leading ten covering more than 3%. This same sample was also taken into another study, of T cells of mothers and their children. From that second work: Whether related or unrelated, pairs show similar shaping of TCR recombination output by thymic selection. Biologically related mothers and children overlapped slightly more than unrelated pairs, a non-significant difference.

Sequencing was performed on blood. This sequence originates from a boy between 10 and 17 years old in good health.

CDR3 sequence (DNA): TGTGCCACCAGTGATTTGCAGAAGGTAGCGGGGGACAGGACCCAGTACTTC. Translating gives CATSDLQKVAGDRTQYF. The chain is built from TRBV24-1 and TRBJ2-5; the match to TRBD2 covers 9 bases. This CDR3 contains 17 residues. Germline CDR1 and CDR2: KGHDR and SFDVKD. With 0 bases clipped from V and 7 bases from J, the junction kept 11 bases outside the gene matches.